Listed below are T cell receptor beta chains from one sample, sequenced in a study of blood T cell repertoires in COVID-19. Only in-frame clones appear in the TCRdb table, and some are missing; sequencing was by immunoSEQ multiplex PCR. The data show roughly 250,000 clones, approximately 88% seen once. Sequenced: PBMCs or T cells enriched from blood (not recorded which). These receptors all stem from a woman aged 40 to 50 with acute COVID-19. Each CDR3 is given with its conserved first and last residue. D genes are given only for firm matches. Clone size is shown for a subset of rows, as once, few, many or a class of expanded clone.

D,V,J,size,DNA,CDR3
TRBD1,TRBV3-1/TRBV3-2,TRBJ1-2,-,TGTGCCAGCAGCCAATACGGGACAGGTTGGGACTATGGCTACACCTTC,CASSQYGTGWDYGYTF
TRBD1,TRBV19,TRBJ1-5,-,TGTGCCAGTAGTGCCCTACAGGGGGCGAGGATGCAGCCCCAGCATTTT,CASSALQGARMQPQHF
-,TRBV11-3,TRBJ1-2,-,TGTGCCAGCAGCTTCTTTAGTTCAAGGGGTGGCTACACCTTC,CASSFFSSRGGYTF
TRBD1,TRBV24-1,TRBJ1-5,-,TGTGCCACCAAAGACAGGGGTGGAGGCAATCAGCCCCAGCATTTT,CATKDRGGGNQPQHF
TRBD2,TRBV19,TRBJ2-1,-,TGTGCCAGTATCTCACGCGAGGGACTAGCGGGAAACAATGAGCAGTTCTTC,CASISREGLAGNNEQFF
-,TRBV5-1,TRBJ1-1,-,TGCGCCAGCAGCCCTAATGGTGCCACTGAAGCTTTCTTT,CASSPNGATEAFF
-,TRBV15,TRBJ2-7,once,TGTGCCACCAGCAGAGGGCAGAGGGACGAGCAGTACTTC,CATSRGQRDEQYF
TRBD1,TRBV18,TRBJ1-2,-,TGTGCCAGCTCACAACAGGGGGCGGAGGGCTACACCTTC,CASSQQGAEGYTF
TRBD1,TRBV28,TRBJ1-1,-,TGTGCCAGCAGTTTGATGACAGGGGGCGCAAGCACTGAAGCTTTCTTT,CASSLMTGGASTEAFF
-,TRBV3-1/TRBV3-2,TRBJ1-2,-,TGTGCCAGCAGCCAAAGAGCTGGCTACACCTTC,CASSQRAGYTF
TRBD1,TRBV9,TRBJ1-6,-,TGTGCCAGCAGCGTAGATCAGAAACCGGGACAGAAGGATTCACCCCTCCACTTT,CASSVDQKPGQKDSPLHF
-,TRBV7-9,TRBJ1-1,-,TGTGCCAGCAGCCGGGAGCTAGCTTTCTTT,CASSRELAFF
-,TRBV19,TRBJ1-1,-,TGTGCCAGTAGTATTGTACGGAGGAACACTGAAGCTTTCTTT,CASSIVRRNTEAFF
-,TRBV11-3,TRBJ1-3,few,TGTGCCAGCAGCTTAGGACAGGTCGGAAACACCATATATTTT,CASSLGQVGNTIYF
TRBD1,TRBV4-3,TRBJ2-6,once,TGCGCCAGCAGCCAAGGGGGACAGGGCTGGGCCTCTGGGGCCAACGTCCTGACTTTC,CASSQGGQGWASGANVLTF
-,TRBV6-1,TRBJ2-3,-,TGTGCCAGCAGTGAAGCAATTGGAGGGCGAGATACGCAGTATTTT,CASSEAIGGRDTQYF
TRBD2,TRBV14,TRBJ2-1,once,TGTGCCAGCAGCCAAGATCTTTCTAGCGGGAAGAATGAGCAGTTCTTC,CASSQDLSSGKNEQFF
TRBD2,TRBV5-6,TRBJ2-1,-,TGTGCCACCGGGGGACTAGCGGGCCACAATGAGCAGTTCTTC,CATGGLAGHNEQFF
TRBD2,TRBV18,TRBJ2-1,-,TGTGCCAGCTCACCTGGGACCTTGGGAGGGAATGAGCAGTTCTTC,CASSPGTLGGNEQFF
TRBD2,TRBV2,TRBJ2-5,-,TGTGCCAGCATAGGGACTAGCCCAGGTGGAGAGACCCAGTACTTC,CASIGTSPGGETQYF
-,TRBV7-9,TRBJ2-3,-,TGTGCCAGCAGCTTAGGGCATACCAGCACAGATACGCAGTATTTT,CASSLGHTSTDTQYF
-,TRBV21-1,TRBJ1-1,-,TGTGCCAGCAGCAATCGGAGACGGCTGAACACTGAAGCTTTCTTT,CASSNRRRLNTEAFF
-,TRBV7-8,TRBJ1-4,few,TGTGCCAGCAGCTTATCGCTAGCGGGACCTCCGGAGGAAAAACTGTTTTTT,CASSLSLAGPPEEKLFF
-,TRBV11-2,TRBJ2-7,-,TGTGCCAGCAGCTTAAATGTGAGAGCGGGCTACGAGCAGTACTTC,CASSLNVRAGYEQYF
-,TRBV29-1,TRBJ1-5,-,TGCAGCGTCGGGGACATCGGTCAGCCCCAGCATTTT,CSVGDIGQPQHF
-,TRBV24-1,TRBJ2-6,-,TGTGCCACCAGTGACCCAATCTCTGGGGCCAACGTCCTGACTTTC,CATSDPISGANVLTF
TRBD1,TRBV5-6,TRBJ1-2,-,TGTGCCAGCAGCTTGTATGGGGACAGGTCAAACTATGGCTACACCTTC,CASSLYGDRSNYGYTF
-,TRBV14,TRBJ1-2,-,TGTGCCAGCAGCCAAGGCGCGGGGGGGACTAACTATGGCTACACCTTC,CASSQGAGGTNYGYTF
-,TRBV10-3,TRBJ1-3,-,TGTGCCATCAGCAGGGAGGCTGGAAACACCATATATTTT,CAISREAGNTIYF
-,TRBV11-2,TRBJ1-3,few,TGTGCCAGCAGCTCGACAGTCTCTGGAAACACCATATATTTT,CASSSTVSGNTIYF
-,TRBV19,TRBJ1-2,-,TGTGCCAGTAGTTATACCGGGACTGGTTTCCCACTACTTGATGGCTACACCTTC,CASSYTGTGFPLLDGYTF
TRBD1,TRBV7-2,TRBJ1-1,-,TGTGCCAGCAGCTCCCCCGGGACAGGGTCGAACACTGAAGCTTTCTTT,CASSSPGTGSNTEAFF
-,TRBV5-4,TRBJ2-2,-,TGTGCCAGCAGCTTAGACAGGTTCCCTAACACCGGGGAGCTGTTTTTT,CASSLDRFPNTGELFF
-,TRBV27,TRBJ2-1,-,TGTGCCAGCAGCACTAGCCGACTCCGCCTCTCCTACAATGAGCAGTTCTTC,CASSTSRLRLSYNEQFF
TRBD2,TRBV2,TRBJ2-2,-,TGTGCCAGCATTAGCGGGAGTTCGTACGGGGAGCTGTTTTTT,CASISGSSYGELFF
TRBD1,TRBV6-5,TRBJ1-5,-,TGTGCCAGCAGTTGGGACAGGTTCAATCAGCCCCAGCATTTT,CASSWDRFNQPQHF
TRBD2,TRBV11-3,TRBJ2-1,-,TGTGCCAGCCGAGGAGGGAGGGATGCCTACAATGAGCAGTTCTTC,CASRGGRDAYNEQFF
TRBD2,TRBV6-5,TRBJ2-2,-,TGTGCCAGCAGTTACGGCGGGAGTAACACCGGGGAGCTGTTTTTT,CASSYGGSNTGELFF
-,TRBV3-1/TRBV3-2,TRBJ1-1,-,TGTGCCAGCAGCCAAGGGCTAATGGGGGGCACTGAAGCTTTCTTT,CASSQGLMGGTEAFF
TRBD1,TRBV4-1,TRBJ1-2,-,TGCGCCAGCAGCCAAGAGGCCCTGGGACAGAGCTATGGCTACACCTTC,CASSQEALGQSYGYTF
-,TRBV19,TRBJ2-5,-,TGTGCCAGTAGTATAGATGCAGGATCAACTAGGACCCAGTACTTC,CASSIDAGSTRTQYF
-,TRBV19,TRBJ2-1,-,TGTGCCAGTAGTATACCCCCGGCCAGGGCCCCCTACAATGAGCAGTTCTTC,CASSIPPARAPYNEQFF
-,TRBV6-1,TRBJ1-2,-,TGTGCCAGCAGTGAAGTTACAGGATCTGGCTACACCTTC,CASSEVTGSGYTF
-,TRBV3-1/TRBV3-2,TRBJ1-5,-,TGTGCCAGCAGCCAGGACAGCTATAGCAATCAGCCCCAGCATTTT,CASSQDSYSNQPQHF
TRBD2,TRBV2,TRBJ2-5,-,TGTGCCAGCAGGAGGGGACTAGCGGTACAAGAGACCCAGTACTTC,CASRRGLAVQETQYF
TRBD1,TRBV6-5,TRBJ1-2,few,TGTGCCAGCAGTTATCGGGACAGCTATGGCTACACCTTC,CASSYRDSYGYTF
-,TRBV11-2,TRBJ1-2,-,TGTGCCAGCAGCCCAAGCCACGATGGCGGGGGACCCAGCTATGGCTACACCTTC,CASSPSHDGGGPSYGYTF
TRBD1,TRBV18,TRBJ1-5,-,TGTGCCAGCTCAGCGACCTCGACAGGGGTGGACGGGCCCCAGCATTTT,CASSATSTGVDGPQHF
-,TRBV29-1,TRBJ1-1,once,TGCAGCGTTTCTGAGGGAACTGAAGCTTTCTTT,CSVSEGTEAFF
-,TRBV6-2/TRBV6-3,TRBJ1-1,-,TGTGCCAGCAGTTACCAGGTGAACACTGAAGCTTTCTTT,CASSYQVNTEAFF
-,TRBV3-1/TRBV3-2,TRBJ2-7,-,TGTGCCAGCAGCCAAGACCCCGAGAGGGAGCAGTACTTC,CASSQDPEREQYF
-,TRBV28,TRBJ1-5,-,TGTGCCAGCAGTCATAGACCGGGACAAGGCAATCAGCCCCAGCATTTT,CASSHRPGQGNQPQHF
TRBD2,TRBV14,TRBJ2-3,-,TGTGCCAGCAGCCAAGACATTCCCCGAACTAGCGGGAGCACAGATACGCAGTATTTT,CASSQDIPRTSGSTDTQYF
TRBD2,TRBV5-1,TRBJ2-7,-,TGCGCCAGCAGCTTGGTCCCAGCGGGAGTCGGGTACGAGCAGTACTTC,CASSLVPAGVGYEQYF
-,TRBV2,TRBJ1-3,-,TGTGCCAGCAGTGAGGCCCCTGGAAACACCATATATTTT,CASSEAPGNTIYF
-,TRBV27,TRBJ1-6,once,TGTGCCAGCACACTAAGAGACAGTTTAAATTCACCCCTCCACTTT,CASTLRDSLNSPLHF